A single sample gave rise to the 14 T cell receptor beta chains below, sequenced in a study of blood T cell repertoires in COVID-19. Clones were read by immunoSEQ multiplex PCR, and TCRdb kept only the in-frame ones, dropping some. This sample has 150,000 to 200,000 clones, with more than 80% found just once. Sequences were obtained from peripheral blood. All receptors come from a human donor in a cohort sampled during active COVID-19.

The V call is TRBV4-3, the J call TRBJ1-2; unclear D gene. The CDR3 is made up of 13 amino acids. CDR1 is LGHNA, CDR2 YSLEER, per germline. The V end lost 4 bases, the J end lost 3 bases, and 9 bases lay between the germline ends. The CDR3 DNA reads as TGCGCCAGCAGCCCCGAGGTAGACTATGGCTACACCTTC. This gives the protein CASSPEVDYGYTF.

The J gene is TRBJ1-1, the V gene TRBV5-6; D is unresolved. Per germline, CDR1 SGHDT and CDR2 YYEEEE. Between the trimmed V and J ends, which lost 7 bases and 2 bases, there was a span of 12 bases. The CDR3 has 13 amino acids. CDR3 loop: CASSTLSNTEAFF. As DNA, the CDR3 is TGTGCCAGCTCGACTTTATCCAACACTGAAGCTTTCTTT.

This chain links TRBV24-1 with TRBJ2-2, with D maybe TRBD1 (6 bases). The V gene's germline CDR1 is KGHDR and CDR2 SFDVKD. The CDR3 loop spans 15 amino acids. V shed 4 bases and J shed 5 bases, with 13 bases lying between them. Written as DNA, the CDR3 is TGTGCCACCAGTGACTCTGGACAGCCTACCGGGGAGCTGTTTTTT. Residues: CATSDSGQPTGELFF.

This clone was observed once. This chain uses TRBV5-4 with TRBJ2-7; 8 bases match TRBD2. The CDR3 is made up of 15 amino acids. The junction had 6 bases not matched to a gene; V was cut back by 1 base and J by 3 bases. Germline lookup yields CDR1 SGHNT and CDR2 YYREEE (reference sequence). CDR3 in amino acids: CASSLIAGSDYEQYF. CDR3 nucleotides: TGTGCCAGCAGCTTGATAGCGGGATCGGACTACGAGCAGTACTTC.

J is TRBJ1-1 and V is TRBV28; 7 nucleotides match TRBD1. V was pared by 7 bases and J by 5 bases, with 7 bases of the junction left unmatched. The CDR3 sequence is 13 residues long. The germline V gene has CDR1 MDHEN and CDR2 SYDVKM. This CDR3 is CASTRQGVTEAFF. Written as DNA, the CDR3 is TGTGCCAGCACCCGGCAGGGGGTAACTGAAGCTTTCTTT.

This clone has only a few counts. The chain combines TRBV9 with TRBJ2-7; 7 positions agree with TRBD1. The CDR3 runs 16 residues. Germline V gene sequence: CDR1 SGDLS, CDR2 YYNGEE. Unmatched junction bases numbered 9, after V lost 0 bases and J lost 3 bases. The CDR3 spells CASSVAPAGGLYEQYF. The CDR3 DNA follows: TGTGCCAGCAGCGTAGCTCCGGCAGGGGGTCTCTACGAGCAGTACTTC.

The chain couples TRBV28 to TRBJ2-3; 7 positions agree with TRBD1. The CDR3 loop spans 17 amino acids. After removal of 5 bases from V and 5 bases from J, the junction contained 16 bases not matched to a gene. Germline V gene lookup returns CDR1 MDHEN and CDR2 SYDVKM. The CDR3 loop reads CASSTELERGPEDTQYF. The CDR3 DNA sequence: TGTGCCAGCAGTACCGAACTGGAGAGGGGGCCGGAAGATACGCAGTATTTT.

The chain has TRBV30 and TRBJ2-3; 8 bases agree with TRBD2. V shed 0 bases and J 5 bases; nucleotides not matched to a gene: 4. The CDR3 has 14 amino acids. The germline V gene encodes CDR1 GTSNPN and CDR2 SVGIG (reference sequence). The chain's CDR3 is CAWSVAGAGDTQYF. The CDR3 region has the DNA TGTGCCTGGAGTGTAGCGGGAGCCGGAGATACGCAGTATTTT.

The gene calls are TRBV9 and TRBJ2-2, with 11 bases fitting TRBD1. The V gene end was trimmed by 2 bases and the J gene end by 1 base; junction bases not matched to a gene: 4. Germline loops: CDR1 SGDLS, CDR2 YYNGEE. There are 17 residues in the CDR3. The CDR3 is CASSVGTGGRNTGELFF. The DNA of the CDR3 is TGTGCCAGCAGCGTCGGGACAGGGGGTCGGAACACCGGGGAGCTGTTTTTT.

This clone has only one observation. The chain's CDR3 is CASSQDAHGSAADTQYF. CDR3 nucleotide sequence: TGCGCCAGCAGCCAGGACGCCCACGGGAGTGCTGCAGATACGCAGTATTTT. The rearrangement uses TRBV4-3 and TRBJ2-3; tentative D call: TRBD2 (6 bases). The CDR3 runs to 17 residues. The germline V gene encodes CDR1 LGHNA and CDR2 YSLEER. V dropped 3 bases and J dropped 4 bases, with 20 bases sitting between them.

The rearrangement joins TRBV6-2 or TRBV6-3 to TRBJ1-5, with D unresolved. CDR1 is MNHEY, CDR2 SVGEGT, per germline. The length of the CDR3 is 15 residues. V was shortened by 0 bases and J by 10 bases, with 16 bases between the two germline ends. The CDR3 bases are TGTGCCAGCAGTTACTCGATGCGCAGGACTTTTCCCCAGCATTTT. This gives the protein CASSYSMRRTFPQHF.

CDR3 DNA: TGTGCCAGCAGTGAGTCAGGGCGTGAAGCTTTCTTT. Amino acid sequence: CASSESGREAFF. This chain joins TRBV25-1 and TRBJ1-1; D perhaps matches TRBD1 (5 bases). Trimming shortened V by 3 bases and J by 7 bases, and 9 bases separated the two germline ends. The CDR3 extends over 12 amino acids. CDR1 is MGHDK, CDR2 SYGVNS, per germline.

This chain uses TRBV19 with TRBJ1-1; D gene ambiguous. V lost 3 bases and J 0 bases, leaving 14 bases between the germline ends. CDR1 is LNHDA and CDR2 is SQIVND in the germline V gene (reference sequence). This CDR3 spans 16 amino acids. CDR3 protein: CASSILAAVLNTEAFF. The DNA of the CDR3 is TGTGCCAGTAGTATTCTGGCGGCTGTCCTGAACACTGAAGCTTTCTTT.

V gene TRBV11-3 combines with J gene TRBJ2-3, with D maybe TRBD2 (5 bases). The V end was cut by 5 bases, the J end by 2 bases, with 11 bases between. The CDR3 contains 14 residues. CDR1 is SGHNT and CDR2 is YENEEA in the germline V gene. The DNA for the CDR3 is TGTGCCAGCAGCGCGGGCCATGCCACAGATACGCAGTATTTT. Amino acids: CASSAGHATDTQYF.